Below, 20 T cell receptor beta chains from the same sample are listed, as sequenced in a study of blood T cell repertoires in COVID-19. Assay: immunoSEQ multiplex PCR; the TCRdb copy retains only in-frame clones and omits some. The data contain under 300,000 clones, approximately 83% of them seen just once; the ten biggest clones take up 3.4%. Sequences were obtained from PBMCs or T cells enriched from blood (not recorded which). The receptors here all came from a man aged 50 or older who had recovered from COVID-19.

The chain has TRBV7-9 and TRBJ1-2, with a weak D call TRBD1 (5 bases). The CDR3 runs to 15 residues. Trimming took 1 base from V and 3 from J, leaving 12 bases between them. Germline CDR1 and CDR2: SEHNR and FQNEAQ (reference sequence). The CDR3 spells CASSLGIGEDYGYTF. The CDR3 DNA is TGTGCCAGCAGCTTAGGGATAGGGGAGGACTATGGCTACACCTTC.

This chain uses TRBV19 with TRBJ2-3; a weak D match, TRBD1 (6 bases). This CDR3 has 14 residues. Germline-derived CDR1 and CDR2 are LNHDA and SQIVND (reference sequence). V was pared by 5 bases and J by 2 bases, with 11 bases between. The CDR3 DNA is TGTGCCAGTAGTGACAGGCGATACACAGATACGCAGTATTTT. Translating it yields CASSDRRYTDTQYF.

The chain employs TRBV18 and TRBJ1-4; 8 positions agree with TRBD1. This CDR3 contains 17 residues. Germline V lookup: CDR1 KGHSH, CDR2 LQKENI. The junction had 4 bases not matched to a gene; V was cut back by 1 base and J by 0 bases. Here the CDR3 reads CASSPLEQGATNEKLFF. CDR3 nucleotides: TGTGCCAGCTCACCACTTGAACAGGGGGCAACTAATGAAAAACTGTTTTTT.

This clone was recorded once. The chain uses TRBV20-1 and TRBJ1-2; no clear D gene. With 6 bases removed from V and 4 bases from J, the gap between germline ends came to 9 bases. Germline V gene data show CDR1 as DFQATT and CDR2 as SNEGSKA (reference sequence). The CDR3 consists of 11 residues. The CDR3 here is CSATGIYGYTF. CDR3 nucleotides: TGCAGTGCGACGGGGATCTATGGCTACACCTTC.

V and J are TRBV7-2 and TRBJ1-1, with 7 bases aligning to TRBD1. Unmatched junction bases numbered 14, after V lost 2 bases and J lost 2 bases. Per germline, CDR1 SGHTA and CDR2 FQGNSA. The CDR3 runs to 18 residues. CDR3 sequence: CASSLTIAGQARNTEAFF. The CDR3 DNA sequence: TGTGCCAGCAGCTTAACAATCGCCGGACAGGCTCGAAACACTGAAGCTTTCTTT.

This sequence joins TRBV6-1 and TRBJ1-5; possibly TRBD1 for D (5 bases). This CDR3 is 17 amino acids long. V dropped 2 bases and J dropped 0 bases, with 14 bases sitting between them. Germline CDR1 reads MNHNS; CDR2 reads SASEGT. The CDR3 sequence: CASSEFYRSDSNQPQHF. The CDR3 nucleotides are TGTGCCAGCAGTGAATTTTACAGGTCCGATAGCAATCAGCCCCAGCATTTT.

In its sample, this clone was seen once. This chain connects TRBV10-2 to TRBJ1-4; 12 bases map to TRBD1. The CDR3 runs 16 residues. Germline V lookup: CDR1 WSHSY, CDR2 SAAADI. V shed 5 bases and J 7 bases; nucleotides not matched to a gene: 8. In DNA, the CDR3 is TGCGCCAGCAGTCCCGGGACAGGGGGCGCAGGTGAAAAACTGTTTTTT. Translated, it gives CASSPGTGGAGEKLFF.

The rearrangement uses TRBV5-1 and TRBJ2-1, with no clear D. The V gene's germline CDR1 is SGHRS and CDR2 YFSETQ. The CDR3 covers 18 residues. With 0 bases removed from V and 6 bases from J, the gap between germline ends came to 22 bases. The CDR3 here is CASSLAAPGKSRLNEQFF. The CDR3 nucleotides are TGCGCCAGCAGCTTGGCCGCGCCCGGCAAGTCTCGACTCAATGAGCAGTTCTTC.

This chain joins TRBV6-5 and TRBJ2-7; 12 bases map to TRBD2. There are 15 residues in the CDR3. Germline CDR1 reads MNHEY; CDR2 reads SVGAGI. J was trimmed by 4 bases and V by 5 bases; bases with no gene match: 6. For the CDR3, the DNA is TGTGCCAGCAGTAAAACTAGCGGGAGGAGGTACGAGCAGTACTTC. Protein: CASSKTSGRRYEQYF.

The chain combines TRBV19 with TRBJ2-7; a possible D gene is TRBD2 (7 bases). Trimming pared 5 bases from V and 4 bases from J, leaving 18 bases between. Germline loops: CDR1 LNHDA, CDR2 SQIVND (reference sequence). CDR3 length: 15 residues. For the CDR3, the DNA is TGTGCCAGTAGTCAAGGGGGGACTACCATTTACGAGCAGTACTTC. This translates into CASSQGGTTIYEQYF.

This clone was seen a few times. The V and J genes are TRBV7-9 and TRBJ2-1; D is perhaps TRBD2 (6 bases). V lost 1 base and J lost 4, with 8 bases in between. The CDR3 runs 14 residues. Germline V gene data show CDR1 as SEHNR and CDR2 as FQNEAQ (reference sequence). The DNA of the CDR3 is TGTGCCAGCAGCTTAGGGCTAGCGTACAATGAGCAGTTCTTC. Protein product: CASSLGLAYNEQFF.

J is TRBJ1-1 and V is TRBV3-1 (or the pseudogene TRBV3-2); D not certain. CDR1 and CDR2 (germline): LGHDT, YNNKEL (reference sequence). This CDR3 is 14 amino acids long. V was shortened by 4 bases and J by 0 bases, with 9 bases between the two germline ends. CDR3 bases: TGTGCCAGCAGCCCGTTCAGGATGAACACTGAAGCTTTCTTT. It translates to CASSPFRMNTEAFF.

The chain links TRBV6-5 to TRBJ1-3; D gene ambiguous. Germline V lookup: CDR1 MNHEY, CDR2 SVGAGI. Trimming cost V 8 bases and J 4 bases, with 6 bases left between them. This CDR3 contains 11 residues. The CDR3 protein is CASHLGNTIYF. The CDR3 DNA follows: TGTGCCAGCCACTTAGGAAACACCATATATTTT.

V gene TRBV27 combines with J gene TRBJ1-2; 9 nucleotides agree with TRBD1. Per the germline V gene, CDR1 is MNHEY and CDR2 is SMNVEV (reference sequence). Trimming took 4 bases from V and 4 from J; bases not matched to a gene: 10. The CDR3 loop spans 16 amino acids. CDR3 amino acids: CASSSQGARGVYGYTF. Here the CDR3 DNA reads TGTGCCAGCAGTTCACAGGGGGCGCGAGGGGTCTATGGCTACACCTTC.

The V gene is TRBV6-1, the J gene TRBJ2-1; perhaps TRBD2 as D (7 bases). The length of the CDR3 is 15 residues. The V gene's germline CDR1 is MNHNS and CDR2 SASEGT. The V gene lost 0 bases and the J gene lost 6 bases, with 12 bases spanning the gap. The CDR3 is CASSEAGGPSNEQFF. For the CDR3, the DNA is TGTGCCAGCAGTGAAGCGGGGGGGCCTTCCAATGAGCAGTTCTTC.

J is TRBJ2-7 and V is TRBV18, with TRBD2 identical over 9 bases. Germline assignment: CDR1 KGHSH and CDR2 LQKENI. The CDR3 consists of 15 residues. Unmatched junction bases numbered 7, after V lost 5 bases and J lost 2 bases. CDR3 sequence (DNA): TGTGCCAGCTCATATCCGCTAGCGGGAACCTACGAGCAGTACTTC. This sequence encodes CASSYPLAGTYEQYF.

This sequence joins TRBV10-2 and TRBJ1-2, with a weak D call TRBD1 (6 bases). V shed 2 bases and J shed 8 bases, with 12 bases lying between them. The germline V gene encodes CDR1 WSHSY and CDR2 SAAADI. This CDR3 region has 13 residues. CDR3 in amino acids: CASSEDRPRGYTF. CDR3 DNA: TGCGCCAGCAGTGAGGACAGGCCTCGCGGCTACACCTTC.

The gene calls are TRBV7-2 and TRBJ2-7; D is ambiguous. The CDR3 is 14 residues long. CDR1 and CDR2 (germline): SGHTA, FQGNSA. Trimming removed 4 bases from V and 4 bases from J, with 14 bases in between. CDR3 sequence reads: CASSYSSGLYEQYF. In DNA form, the CDR3 reads TGTGCCAGCAGCTACTCCAGTGGGCTATACGAGCAGTACTTC. The full variable domain, rest sourced from reference TRBV7-2 and TRBJ2-7, is GAGVSQSPSNKVTEKGKDVELRCDPISGHTALYWYRQSLGQGLEFLIYFQGNSAPDKSGLPSDRFSAERTGGSVSTLTIQRTQQEDSAVYLCASSYSSGLYEQYFGPGTRLTVT.

The chain couples TRBV27 to TRBJ2-7; 8 bases map to TRBD2. V dropped 3 bases and J dropped 4; count of bases not matched to a gene: 8. The length of the CDR3 is 15 residues. Germline CDR1 reads MNHEY; CDR2 reads SMNVEV (reference sequence). CDR3 region: CASSFGGTGGYEQYF. CDR3 nucleotides: TGTGCCAGCAGTTTCGGCGGGACGGGGGGGTACGAGCAGTACTTC.

The rearrangement joins TRBV11-2 to TRBJ1-1, with D unresolved. Trimming took off 4 bases at V and 6 bases at J, with 9 bases between the two ends. The CDR3 runs 12 residues. CDR1 SGHAT and CDR2 FQNNGV come from the germline V gene. The CDR3 region has the DNA TGTGCCAGCAGCTATAGTGTCCCTGAAGCTTTCTTT. Encoded protein: CASSYSVPEAFF.